The 2 T cell receptor beta chains reported below all come from one sample, sequenced in a study of graft-versus-host responses after intestinal transplantation. Co-plated with around 200,000 CFSE-labeled responder cells were around 200,000 irradiated, violet-dye-labeled stimulator cells. The repertoire was sequenced with immunoSEQ multiplex PCR; TCRdb's copy has only in-frame clones and lacks some. The sample lists about 21,000 clones; 40% to 45% were seen once. This specimen was alloreactive CD8+ T cells from a mixed lymphocyte reaction culture, taken before intestinal transplant. The sample's subset: CFSE-low proliferating T cells sorted from approximately 6-day pre-transplant mixed lymphocyte reaction (GvH or HvG direction). These TCRs come from a human patient who received an intestinal transplant.

The chain has TRBV6-1 and TRBJ1-5; 9 nucleotides match TRBD1. This CDR3 is built from 16 residues. The ends lost 4 bases at V and 3 bases at J; junction bases unmatched: 7. Germline V lookup: CDR1 MNHNS, CDR2 SASEGT. The CDR3 reads CASSAQGAAYNQPQHF. In DNA form, the CDR3 reads TGTGCCAGCAGTGCACAGGGGGCAGCCTACAATCAGCCCCAGCATTTT.

V and J are TRBV7-9 and TRBJ2-5, with unresolved D. Germline V gives CDR1 SEHNR, CDR2 FQNEAQ (reference sequence). This CDR3 is built from 18 residues. Between the trimmed V and J ends, which lost 6 bases and 7 bases, there was a span of 30 bases. CDR3 region: CASSVIGPPLPPPGTQYF. DNA for the CDR3: TGTGCCAGCAGTGTTATCGGGCCTCCCTTGCCACCACCTGGGACCCAGTACTTC.